This entry lists 3 T cell receptor beta chains sequenced from one sample in a study of blood T cells in healthy people across ages. Then a second PCR, running roughly 7 to 11 cycles, was carried out with a sample-barcoded 5' primer and a J-beta primer mix. MiXCR, run by TCRdb on the 5' RACE reads, gives a single entry per CDR3 protein. Of around 1.1 million distinct CDR3 sequences listed, under 40% are singletons. The material sequenced was blood. These TCRs come from a man between 18 and 35 years old in good health.

This clonotype has only a few counts. V and J are TRBV12-3 or TRBV12-4 and TRBJ2-7, with D maybe TRBD1 (7 bases). The CDR3 extends over 14 amino acids. Trimming pared 7 bases from V and 3 bases from J, leaving 16 bases between. The CDR3 sequence is CASKKSRGDYEQYF. CDR3 DNA sequence: TGTGCCAGCAAAAAGTCCAGGGGGGACTACGAGCAGTACTTC.

V usage is TRBV9 and J usage is TRBJ2-3, with a tentative D call TRBD1 (7 bases). V gave up 0 bases and J gave up 0 bases, with 20 bases separating them. CDR3 length: 19 residues. CDR1 and CDR2 from the germline V gene are SGDLS and YYNGEE. The CDR3 reads CASSVEGSAGGLSTDTQYF. In DNA form, the CDR3 reads TGTGCCAGCAGCGTAGAAGGCAGTGCAGGGGGACTTAGCACAGATACGCAGTATTTT.

The CDR3 protein is CASSSGGLTGGGHTEAFF. CDR3 nucleotide sequence: TGTGCCAGCAGCTCCGGCGGCCTCACAGGGGGAGGTCACACTGAAGCTTTCTTT. The chain links TRBV7-8 to TRBJ1-1; TRBD1 matches 8 bases. J was trimmed by 3 bases and V by 4 bases; bases with no gene match: 16. CDR3 length equals 18 residues. The germline CDR1 and CDR2 sequences are SGHVS and FQNEAQ.